The present T cell receptor (beta chain) was sequenced within a study of T cell changes during pregnancy in multiple sclerosis. The count of this clone is one. Here immunoSEQ multiplex PCR was the method, and the copy in TCRdb shows in-frame clones only, minus some. The repertoire holds tens of thousands of clones, with just under 95% as singletons. Trimming took 3 bases from V and 5 from J; bases not matched to a gene: 5. Looked up from germline, CDR1 is SGHNT and CDR2 is YYREEE (reference sequence). This CDR3 has 17 amino acids. This clonotype was sampled from a female donor with multiple sclerosis, enrolled in a pregnancy study. Here the sequenced sample was CD4+ T cells from peripheral blood mononuclear cells, taken in the third trimester of pregnancy. V usage is TRBV5-4 and J usage is TRBJ2-1; 16 nucleotides match TRBD2. The DNA of the CDR3 is TGTGCCAGCAGCTCGGGACTAGCGGGAGGGACCCACAATGAGCAGTTCTTC. Translated, it gives CASSSGLAGGTHNEQFF.